This T cell receptor (beta chain) was found in a study of T cells in Graves' hyperthyroidism and ophthalmopathy. The blood was taken when hyperthyroidism was first diagnosed, before any ophthalmopathy symptoms showed up. This clonotype showed up many times. What it binds is unknown. Regions amplified from RNA transcripts were the TCR beta CDR3 regions. TCR CDR3 underwent first-round RT-PCR with the HTBI primer set. From the multiplex PCR reads, TCRdb called clonotypes with MiXCR, one entry per CDR3 protein. The sample carries about 130,000 distinct CDR3 sequences, around 21% recorded once. Study-level findings and limits: Within blood appeared most thyroid clonotypes that had expanded above 0.001. Classification by a 13 V-J model distinguished ophthalmopathy from stable hyperthyroidism.

The sample comprised blood. The clonotype comes from a woman in her fifties or sixties with Graves' hyperthyroidism that later progressed to Graves' ophthalmopathy.

CDR3 DNA sequence: TGTGCCAGCAGCCAAGATATCGGCTACAATGAGCAGTTCTTC. Translating gives CASSQDIGYNEQFF. The gene calls are TRBV3-1 and TRBJ2-1, with D unresolved. This CDR3 spans 14 amino acids. Trimming shortened V by 0 bases and J by 3 bases, and 6 bases separated the two germline ends. Germline loops: CDR1 LGHDT, CDR2 YNNKEL (reference sequence).